This T cell receptor beta chain stems from a study of CD8 T cells in ankylosing spondylitis. The sample holds many counts of this clonotype. The target antigen is unknown. Between the trimmed V and J ends, which lost 2 bases and 10 bases, there was a span of 12 bases. The CDR3 runs to 13 residues. Germline V gene sequence: CDR1 SGHTA, CDR2 FQGTGA. Overall study findings and caveats: As reported, disease-linked clones showed significant enrichment in matched ankylosing spondylitis synovial fluid. A motif in TCR beta, a set of seven to nine highly homologous variants, appeared characteristic of ankylosing spondylitis blood.

Molecular-barcoded quantitative 5'-RACE produced these TCR beta libraries. TCRdb independently ran MiXCR on the 5' RACE reads; one entry per CDR3 protein. Seen here are a few hundred thousand distinct CDR3 sequences, roughly a quarter observed once, and the top ten hold around 0.64%. The sequenced sample was blood, either unsorted or a sorted T cell fraction (not recorded which). V is TRBV7-3 and J is TRBJ2-1, with D perhaps TRBD1 (5 bases). The sequence was collected from a male donor with ankylosing spondylitis or in good health (not recorded which). This CDR3 is CASSLSDSWEQFF. CDR3 nucleotide sequence: TGTGCCAGCAGCTTATCCGACAGCTGGGAGCAGTTCTTC.